This T cell receptor beta chain stems from a study of T cell changes during pregnancy in multiple sclerosis. Generated by immunoSEQ multiplex PCR, the TCRdb table keeps only in-frame clones and is missing some. The sample lists some 70,000 clones; approximately 90% were seen once. V gave up 2 bases and J gave up 3 bases; unmatched junction bases: 4. The germline V gene encodes CDR1 ENHRY and CDR2 SYGVKD. The CDR3 covers 14 residues. This clone came up once. The sample in question was peripheral blood, obtained in the second trimester of pregnancy. The receptor comes from a female donor in good health, enrolled as a control in a pregnancy study. The chain joins TRBV10-3 to TRBJ2-7, with 7 bases identical to TRBD1. DNA of the CDR3: TGTGCCATCAGTGAGACAGGGGTGATCTACGAGCAGTACTTC. Its protein is CAISETGVIYEQYF.